Listed below are T cell receptor beta chains from one sample, sequenced in a study of cytomegalovirus exposure and HLA in healthy donors. Measured with immunoSEQ multiplex PCR; TCRdb has only the in-frame clones, and not every one. In the table there are fewer than 90,000 clones, 70% to 80% of which are singletons. The sequenced material came from PBMCs. These receptors came from a woman aged 40 to 49 in good health and CMV-seropositive. The CDR3 runs from the conserved cysteine through the conserved F or W. A D gene is named only where the DNA matches it firmly.

V gene,D gene,J gene,CDR3 length,CDR3 protein
TRBV5-4,NA,TRBJ1-1,14,CASGRGFMNTEAFF
TRBV10-2,TRBD1,TRBJ1-2,13,CASIPGQGYGYTF
TRBV5-1,NA,TRBJ2-7,14,CASSLGAGSYEQYF
TRBV7-9,NA,TRBJ1-4,15,CASSFGGGLNEKLFF
TRBV11-2,TRBD2,TRBJ2-1,19,CASSLTSGRTRVSYNEQFF
TRBV6-1,TRBD1,NA,13,CASGTGPTYEQYF
TRBV6-6,NA,TRBJ1-2,14,CASSYDRLDSGYTF
TRBV5-1,NA,TRBJ1-4,15,CASSLRYPSGEKLFF
TRBV19,NA,TRBJ1-5,13,CASSIQVTQPQHF
TRBV5-6,NA,TRBJ2-7,11,CASSHLREQYF
TRBV2,TRBD1,TRBJ2-6,16,CASGDRDFRGANVLTF
TRBV6-5,NA,TRBJ2-1,15,CASSRSNRAYNEQFF
TRBV7-8,NA,TRBJ2-3,14,CASRTPDFTDTQYF
TRBV21-1,NA,TRBJ1-2,14,CASSKEGREDGYTF
TRBV7-2,TRBD1,TRBJ1-2,15,CASSPRDRGWDGYTF
TRBV28,NA,TRBJ2-2,13,CASIKGATGELFF
TRBV28,NA,TRBJ1-5,14,CASSQVYSNQPQHF
TRBV30,NA,TRBJ1-2,13,CAWSGGMALGYTF
TRBV4-1,NA,TRBJ2-7,16,CASSQEARAVSGEQYF
TRBV19,NA,TRBJ1-1,14,CASSPQAVGTEAFF
TRBV6-1,TRBD1,TRBJ1-2,14,CASSLGQLNYGYTF
TRBV7-9,NA,TRBJ2-7,14,CASSLGVGPREQYF
TRBV5-6,NA,TRBJ1-4,17,CASSWTYGGETNEKLFF
TRBV29-1,TRBD1,TRBJ2-5,14,CSVLPGTGEETQYF
TRBV5-6,NA,NA,13,CASSLDSPYEQYF